These 9 T cell receptor beta chains share one sample of origin, sequenced in a study of beta chain features in type 1 diabetes (dated by TCRdb to 2016 to 2018). Receptor amplification or capture employed the immunoSEQ multiplex PCR assay. All of the isolated RNA was reverse transcribed with the High Capacity cDNA Reverse Transcription Kit, so expressed TCRB transcripts were sequenced. TCRdb took this table from immuneACCESS and kept in-frame rearrangements with V and J called. Such tables lack part of the clones; where checked against another copy, unresolved V genes explain under half of the gap, and the rest is unexplained. The sample table records over 350,000 clones; roughly 16% of these occur just once. Approximately 0.02% of the sample is held by the ten biggest clonotypes. Material: naive CD4+ T cells from blood. According to the study, the label for this sample's cell subset or site signals: true naive CD4+ T cells. The receptor source for this set is a woman between 18 and 29 years old in good health.

The rearrangement uses TRBV6-5 and TRBJ2-1; 7 positions match TRBD2. V gave up 2 bases and J gave up 0 bases; unmatched junction bases: 1. The CDR3 has 15 amino acids. The germline V gene has CDR1 MNHEY and CDR2 SVGAGI. The CDR3 is CASSYSGVSYNEQFF. The CDR3 bases are TGTGCCAGCAGTTACAGCGGGGTCTCCTACAATGAGCAGTTCTTC.

The V gene is TRBV7-2, the J gene TRBJ1-2, with a possible D match to TRBD1 (5 bases). The V end was cut by 4 bases, the J end by 8 bases, with 17 bases between. Per germline, CDR1 SGHTA and CDR2 FQGNSA. The CDR3 loop spans 14 amino acids. The CDR3 protein is CASSSGGGEGGYTF. DNA for the CDR3: TGTGCCAGCAGCTCTGGTGGAGGGGAGGGAGGCTACACCTTC.

This clone was detected only a few times. CDR3 bases: TGTGCCTGGAGTAGGCAGGCAATCACAGATACGCAGTATTTT. It encodes CAWSRQAITDTQYF. This rearrangement joins TRBV30 to TRBJ2-3, with D unresolved. The germline gives CDR1 GTSNPN, CDR2 SVGIG (reference sequence). Trimming removed 2 bases at V and 2 bases at J, with 11 bases between. This CDR3 region has 14 residues.

The genes are TRBV10-3 and TRBJ2-7; weak D call: TRBD2 (6 bases). The CDR3 is 13 residues long. Germline CDR1 ENHRY, CDR2 SYGVKD. The ends were cut back, 5 bases at V and 5 bases at J, with 13 bases in the middle. The CDR3 sequence is CAISLIGGDEQYF. The DNA for the CDR3 is TGTGCCATCAGTCTGATTGGAGGGGACGAGCAGTACTTC.

The sample holds a few counts of this clone. The chain joins TRBV18 to TRBJ2-3; TRBD2 aligns across 7 bases. The V segment lost 6 bases and the J segment 0 bases; nucleotides outside the gene matches: 9. CDR1 and CDR2 from the germline V gene are KGHSH and LQKENI. This CDR3 has 16 amino acids. In DNA form, the CDR3 reads TGTGCCAGCTCCGCGAGGTCTAGCGGTAGCACAGATACGCAGTATTTT. This gives the protein CASSARSSGSTDTQYF. The full variable domain, its missing parts supplied by reference TRBV18 and TRBJ2-3, is NAGVMQNPRHLVRRRGQEARLRCSPMKGHSHVYWYRQLPEEGLKFMVYLQKENIIDESGMPKERFSAEFPKEGPSILRIQQVVRGDSAAYFCASSARSSGSTDTQYFGPGTRLTVL.

This clone has just one count. The chain recombines TRBV5-1 with TRBJ2-1; D gene ambiguous. The CDR3 extends over 16 amino acids. Trimming left V 0 bases short and J 0 bases short, with 10 bases between. Germline CDR1 and CDR2: SGHRS and YFSETQ. CDR3 DNA sequence: TGCGCCAGCAGCTTGGAGCCTAGGAGCTCCTACAATGAGCAGTTCTTC. Protein sequence: CASSLEPRSSYNEQFF.

The rearrangement links TRBV7-3 to TRBJ2-1; 12 bases are shared with TRBD2. The CDR3 spans 15 residues. The V gene end was trimmed by 3 bases and the J gene end by 4 bases; junction bases not matched to a gene: 1. Germline V gives CDR1 SGHTA, CDR2 FQGTGA. The CDR3 loop reads CASSFGLAGYNEQFF. The CDR3 DNA is TGTGCCAGCAGCTTCGGACTAGCGGGATACAATGAGCAGTTCTTC.

This chain links TRBV29-1 with TRBJ1-4, with D uncertain. The germline gives CDR1 SQVTM, CDR2 ANQGSEA. The length of the CDR3 is 14 residues. Trimming took off 5 bases at V and 5 bases at J, with 15 bases between the two ends. The CDR3: CSVRSGRRNEKLFF. The CDR3 DNA follows: TGCAGCGTTAGGAGCGGACGGAGAAATGAAAAACTGTTTTTT.

CDR3 sequence: CASSSGGYYGYTF. As DNA, the CDR3 is TGTGCCAGCAGCTCAGGCGGGTACTATGGCTACACCTTC. The chain couples TRBV13 to TRBJ1-2; no reliable D call. V lost 4 bases and J 3 bases, leaving 9 bases between the germline ends. Germline values: CDR1 PRHDT, CDR2 FYEKMQ (reference sequence). CDR3 length equals 13 residues.